This T cell receptor beta chain was retrieved from a study of T-cell reconstitution after alpha-beta-depleted transplantation in children. Study results and limitations: Roughly two months post-transplant, alpha-beta T cells reportedly originated from several hundred graft clones that had expanded. Newly made T cells mostly supplied T-cell counts and diversity one year after transplant. Recipient T cells and thymic progenitors that survived gave rise to the high TCRbeta diversity observed at day 60 in some patients.

Regarding this clonotype: Antigen specificity is unknown.

This CDR3 region has 14 residues. Per the germline V gene, CDR1 is KGHSH and CDR2 is LQKENI. Trimming took 4 bases from V and 1 from J, leaving 10 bases between them. Unique molecular identifiers featured in how the TCRbeta library was prepared. TCRdb itself ran the PCR reads through MiXCR, one entry per CDR3 protein. This sample has 800,000 to 1,000,000 distinct CDR3 sequences; about 31% occur once, and the top ten carry roughly 28%. The receptor was isolated from a boy under two years old who had a stem cell transplant for SCID, so the T cells may come from the graft donor. The sequences come from PBMCs, mostly from graft donor cells, collected 360 days after TCRalphabeta/CD19-depleted stem cell transplant. The J gene is TRBJ1-1, the V gene TRBV18; D gene uncertain. This chain's CDR3 is CASSLVYQNTEAFF. The CDR3 DNA is TGTGCCAGCTCACTGGTGTATCAGAACACTGAAGCTTTCTTT.